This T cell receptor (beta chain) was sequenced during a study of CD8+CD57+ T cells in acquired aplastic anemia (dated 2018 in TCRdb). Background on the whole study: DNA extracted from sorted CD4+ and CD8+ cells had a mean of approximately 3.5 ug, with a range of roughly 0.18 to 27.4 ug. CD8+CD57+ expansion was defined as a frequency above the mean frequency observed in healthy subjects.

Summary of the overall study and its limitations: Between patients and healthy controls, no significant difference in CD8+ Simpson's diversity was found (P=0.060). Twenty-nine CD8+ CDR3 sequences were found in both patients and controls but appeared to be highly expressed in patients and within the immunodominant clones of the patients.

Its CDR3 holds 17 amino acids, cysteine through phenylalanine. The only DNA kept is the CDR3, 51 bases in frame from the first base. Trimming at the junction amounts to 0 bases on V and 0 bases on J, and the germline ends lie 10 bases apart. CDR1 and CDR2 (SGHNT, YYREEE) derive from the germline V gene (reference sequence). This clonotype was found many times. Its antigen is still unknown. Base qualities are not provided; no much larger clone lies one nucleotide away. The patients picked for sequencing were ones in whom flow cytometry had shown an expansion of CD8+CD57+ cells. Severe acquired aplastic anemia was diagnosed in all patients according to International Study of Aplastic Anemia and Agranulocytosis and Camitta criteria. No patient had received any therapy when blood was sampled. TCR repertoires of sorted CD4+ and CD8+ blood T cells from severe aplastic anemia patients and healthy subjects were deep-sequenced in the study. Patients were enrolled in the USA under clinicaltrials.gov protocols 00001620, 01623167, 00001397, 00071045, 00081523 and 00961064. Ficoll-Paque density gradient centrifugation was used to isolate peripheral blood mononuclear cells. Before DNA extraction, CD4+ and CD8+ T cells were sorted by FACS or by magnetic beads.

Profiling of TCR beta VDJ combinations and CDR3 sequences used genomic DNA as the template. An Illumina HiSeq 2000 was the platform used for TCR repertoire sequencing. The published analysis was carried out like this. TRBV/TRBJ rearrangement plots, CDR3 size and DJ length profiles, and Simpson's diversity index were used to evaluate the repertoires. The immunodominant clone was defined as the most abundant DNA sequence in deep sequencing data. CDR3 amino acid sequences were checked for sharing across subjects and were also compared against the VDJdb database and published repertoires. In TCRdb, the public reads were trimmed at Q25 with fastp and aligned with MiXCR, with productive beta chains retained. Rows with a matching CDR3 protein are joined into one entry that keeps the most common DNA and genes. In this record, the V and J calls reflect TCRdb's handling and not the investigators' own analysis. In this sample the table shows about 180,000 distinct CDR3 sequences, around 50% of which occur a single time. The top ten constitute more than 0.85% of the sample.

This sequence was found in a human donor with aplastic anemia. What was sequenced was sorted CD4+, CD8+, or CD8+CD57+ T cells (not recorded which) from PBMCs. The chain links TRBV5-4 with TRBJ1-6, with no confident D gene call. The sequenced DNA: TGTGCCAGCAGCTTGGCACTCCCGAGCTCCTATAATTCACCCCTCCACTTT. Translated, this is CASSLALPSSYNSPLHF.